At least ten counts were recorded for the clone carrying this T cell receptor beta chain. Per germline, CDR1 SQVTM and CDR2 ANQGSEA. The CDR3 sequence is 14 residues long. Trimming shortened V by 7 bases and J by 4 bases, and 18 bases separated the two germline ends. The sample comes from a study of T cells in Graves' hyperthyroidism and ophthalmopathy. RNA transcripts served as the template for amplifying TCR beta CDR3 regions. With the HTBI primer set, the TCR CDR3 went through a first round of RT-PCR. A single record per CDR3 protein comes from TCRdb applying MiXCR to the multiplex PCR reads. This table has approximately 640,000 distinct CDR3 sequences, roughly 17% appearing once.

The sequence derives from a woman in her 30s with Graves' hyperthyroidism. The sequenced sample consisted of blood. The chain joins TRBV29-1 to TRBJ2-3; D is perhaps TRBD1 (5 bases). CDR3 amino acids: CSARQNYGADTQYF. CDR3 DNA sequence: TGCAGCGCCAGACAGAACTACGGCGCAGATACGCAGTATTTT.